A selection of T cell receptor beta chains follows, all from one sample in a study of cytomegalovirus exposure and HLA in healthy donors. Some clones are missing from TCRdb's copy, which holds only in-frame ones; the method was immunoSEQ multiplex PCR. The profile shows 100,000 to 150,000 clones, around four fifths of them singletons. Sample: PBMCs. These receptors were collected from a young man in good health and CMV-seropositive. Each CDR3 is given with its conserved first and last residue. A D gene is named only where the DNA matches it firmly. Some rows mark clone size as missing; the rest say once, few, many or name a class of expanded clone.

J gene	clone size	D gene	V gene	CDR3 length	CDR3 protein	CDR3 DNA
TRBJ2-7	NA	NA	TRBV23-1	15	CASSPRDSHSYEQYF	TGCGCCAGCAGTCCGCGGGACAGCCACTCCTACGAGCAGTACTTC
TRBJ1-1	NA	NA	TRBV4-3	14	CASSQAGPNTEAFF	TGCGCCAGCAGCCAGGCGGGACCGAACACTGAAGCTTTCTTT
TRBJ1-1	few	NA	TRBV7-9	15	CASSLRGAGVTEAFF	TGTGCCAGCAGCTTACGGGGGGCAGGGGTCACTGAAGCTTTCTTT
TRBJ2-7	few	TRBD1	TRBV27	15	CASSSWTGGSYEQYF	TGTGCCAGCAGTTCCTGGACAGGTGGTAGTTACGAGCAGTACTTC
TRBJ2-7	few	TRBD1	TRBV2	14	CASKLDRVTNEQYF	TGTGCCAGCAAGCTGGACAGGGTAACAAACGAGCAGTACTTC
TRBJ2-3	NA	NA	TRBV7-9	13	CASSNTKTDTQYF	TGTGCCAGCAGCAATACTAAGACAGATACGCAGTATTTT
TRBJ1-2	NA	NA	TRBV6-4	12	CASSERQLVDTF	TGTGCCAGCAGTGAAAGGCAGCTAGTTGACACCTTC
TRBJ2-1	NA	NA	TRBV30	13	CAWSVPGSNEQFF	TGTGCCTGGAGTGTCCCCGGGAGTAATGAGCAGTTCTTC
TRBJ2-1	few	TRBD2	TRBV19	17	CASSRGLAGGRYNEQFF	TGTGCCAGTAGTAGGGGACTAGCGGGAGGGCGTTACAATGAGCAGTTCTTC
TRBJ2-7	once	NA	TRBV5-1	15	CASSLGQGIFYEQYF	TGCGCCAGCAGCTTGGGGCAGGGTATATTCTACGAGCAGTACTTC
TRBJ1-1	NA	TRBD1	TRBV19	15	CASSQGTGMGTEAFF	TGTGCCAGTAGTCAGGGGACAGGGATGGGCACTGAAGCTTTCTTT
TRBJ2-5	NA	TRBD2	TRBV30	14	CAWIGEGGRETQYF	TGTGCCTGGATTGGGGAGGGTGGGCGAGAGACCCAGTACTTC
TRBJ2-1	NA	TRBD1	TRBV15	19	CATNPRPGTDSSSYNEQFF	TGTGCCACCAACCCGAGGCCCGGGACAGATAGTAGCTCCTACAATGAGCAGTTCTTC
TRBJ1-5	NA	NA	TRBV6-6	14	CASSRDLGNQPQHF	TGTGCCAGCAGCAGGGATTTGGGCAATCAGCCCCAGCATTTT
TRBJ2-7	NA	TRBD1	TRBV7-2	15	CASSLGQGIIYEQYF	TGTGCCAGCAGTCTAGGACAGGGTATTATCTACGAGCAGTACTTC